The text below deals with one T cell receptor (beta chain). There are many counts of this clonotype. It has no known antigen specificity. No quality values exist for individual bases; no much larger clone is one base distant. This record belongs to a study of blood T cells in healthy people across ages (dated by TCRdb to the mid-2010s). About the study as a whole: In model experiments, template switching captured about one uniquely barcoded TCR beta cDNA molecule for every two T cells. To avoid experimental bias, donors of different ages were spread randomly across the sequencing lanes. The donors were split into four age groups: young (average around 15 years), middle-aged (about 40), aged (roughly 65) and long-lived (over 80). For two donors (one aged 18 to 29 and one aged 80 or older), the study analyzed two additional independent replicas of 1 million unique cDNA reads from the same blood draw. Age-related changes in TCR beta repertoire diversity were measured in the study by deep sequencing normalized with unique cDNA molecular identifiers.

Receptor amplification or capture employed 5' RACE. The listed sequencing device is Illumina HiSeq 2500. A second PCR of roughly 7 to 11 cycles was run with a J-beta primer mix and a sample-barcoded 5' primer. Each TCR beta cDNA molecule received a unique molecular identifier from a template-switch 5' adaptor carrying 12 random nucleotides. At least 2.5 million CDR3-containing paired-end reads were obtained from each sample. All of the RNA was converted into first-strand cDNA using the Mint cDNA synthesis kit, with a TRBC-specific oligonucleotide serving as the primer. All cDNA was treated with uracil-DNA glycosylase and then went through a first 18-cycle PCR with the universal primers M1SS and BC2_uni_R. As for the authors' bioinformatics: For normalization, 1 million high-quality reads, each with a distinct molecular identifier, were randomly selected from each sample. Reads with shared molecular identifiers were discarded instead of being binned into consensus sequences. MiTCR, with a Q25 quality threshold and the strictest error-elimination algorithm, was used for CDR3 identification, clonotype clustering and error correction. Lower-bound total TCR beta diversity was estimated with a nonparametric unseen species model using Euler transformation. TCRdb applied fastp at Q25 and MiXCR to the public reads, then kept only in-frame beta chains. Each CDR3 protein gets just one entry, which takes the most common genes and DNA from the rows behind it. The V and J calls follow TCRdb's processing rather than the paper's. The sample contains 500,000 to 700,000 distinct CDR3 sequences, about 30% of them found a single time. The ten largest clones represent 15% to 18% of the sample.

V drops 0 bases and J drops 4 bases, leaving 12 bases in between. The CDR3 contains 16 residues, cysteine and phenylalanine counted. Only CDR3 DNA remains: 48 bases, in frame from the first base. Reading the germline V gene gives CDR1 LGHNA and CDR2 YSLEER. Systemically healthy Caucasian individuals from Russia, 39 in total and aged roughly 6 to 100 years, were included as donors. Around 10 milliliters of peripheral blood were collected from each donor into EDTA-treated Vacutainer tubes. Ficoll-Paque density-gradient centrifugation was used to isolate PBMCs, with at least 7 million obtained per sample. Trizol reagent was used to extract total RNA from PBMCs, with at least 6 micrograms per sample. Naive CD45RAhigh/CD27high T cell percentages were measured by flow cytometry on a PBMC aliquot from every donor. The full study reports these points: Conclusive comparison of naive and antigen-experienced compartments was prevented by the profiling of bulk unsorted PBMCs. Observed TCR beta diversity correlated strongly with the percentage of naive T cells measured by flow cytometry. Compared with the aged group, the long-lived group had more naive CD4+ T cells, fewer expanded clones and increased TCR diversity, suggesting age selection. The CMV infection status of donors was not known, potentially confounding age-related changes in expanded clonotypes. As age increased, observed TCR beta diversity per million T cells dropped in a roughly linear way, and a significant reduction was already evident by age 40. Total diversity estimates from one million sequenced T cells were considered lower bounds and underestimates.

The chain employs TRBV4-3 and TRBJ2-2; the D gene may be TRBD1 or TRBD2, since each aligns over 6 bases. The clonotype comes from an elderly woman in good health. Sequences were obtained from blood. The CDR3 sequence is CASSQEARGGTGELFF. In nucleotide form, the sequence is TGCGCCAGCAGCCAAGAAGCCAGGGGAGGCACCGGGGAGCTGTTTTTT.